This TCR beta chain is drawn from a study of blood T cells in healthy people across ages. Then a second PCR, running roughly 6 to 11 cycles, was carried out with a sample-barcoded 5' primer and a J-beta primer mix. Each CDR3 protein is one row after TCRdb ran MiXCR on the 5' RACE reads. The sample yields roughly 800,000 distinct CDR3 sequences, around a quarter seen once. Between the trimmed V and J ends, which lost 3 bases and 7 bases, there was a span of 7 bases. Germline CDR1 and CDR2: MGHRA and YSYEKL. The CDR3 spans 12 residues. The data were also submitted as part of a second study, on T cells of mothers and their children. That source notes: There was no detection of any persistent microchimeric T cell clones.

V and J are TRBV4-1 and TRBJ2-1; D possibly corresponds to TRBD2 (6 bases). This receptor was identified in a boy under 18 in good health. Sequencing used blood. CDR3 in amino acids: CASSHGGNEQFF. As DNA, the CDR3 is TGCGCCAGCAGCCACGGAGGGAATGAGCAGTTCTTC.